The present T cell receptor (beta chain) was sequenced within a study of shared clonotypes between healthy human individuals. CDR3 length: 16 amino acids. Germline lookup yields CDR1 MGHRA and CDR2 YSYEKL. V shed 1 base and J 5 bases; nucleotides not matched to a gene: 5. Produced via immunoSEQ multiplex PCR; TCRdb's table is partial and in-frame only. The sample carries about 2.2 million clones, 85% to 95% recorded once. Study-wide results and caveats: Sorted-subset samples were not fully sequenced, rarefaction indicated. Generally, naive subsets came out with larger estimated richness than memory subsets. It was the non-shared clonotypes that had lower generation probabilities than clonotypes shared by all four donors.

Naive CD8 cells lacked CD45RO, underwent positive selection for CCR7 and left out terminally differentiated effector memory CD45RA+ cells. Only Caucasian adults living in Nashville, Tennessee served as donors. As to this clone: The antigen is unknown.

Sequences were obtained from naive CD8+ T cells from PBMCs. This clonotype was obtained from a man aged 18 to 29 in good health. Some clones in this sample may be carry-over from other donors' samples. This rearrangement joins TRBV4-1 to TRBJ2-2, with TRBD1 matching over 9 bases. CDR3 nucleotide sequence: TGCGCCAGCAGCCAAGTGGACAGGGGTTGGACCGGGGAGCTGTTTTTT. The encoded protein is CASSQVDRGWTGELFF.